Listed below are T cell receptor beta chains from one sample, sequenced in a study of blood T cell repertoires in COVID-19. Data came from immunoSEQ multiplex PCR; TCRdb stores just in-frame clones and leaves some out. The repertoire holds 250,000 to 350,000 clones, with about 90% as singletons. The sequenced sample was peripheral blood. These receptors originate from a man aged 18 to 29 with active or convalescent COVID-19. The CDR3 runs from the conserved cysteine through the conserved F or W. D genes are given only for firm matches. Expanded clones get a size class; other rows say once, few or many, or leave the size out.

length	D	size	V	J	DNA	CDR3
14	TRBD1	.	TRBV19	TRBJ1-2	TGTGCCAGTAGTATCGGGACAGTTGTTTATGGCTACACCTTC	CASSIGTVVYGYTF
13	.	few	TRBV18	TRBJ1-1	TGTGCCAGCGCCAGGTTCACGAACACTGAAGCTTTCTTT	CASARFTNTEAFF
14	.	once	TRBV7-9	TRBJ1-1	TGTGCCAGCAGCTTAGCGCTAGGAGGGACTGAAGCTTTCTTT	CASSLALGGTEAFF
19	.	once	TRBV7-8	TRBJ1-4	TGTGCCAGCAGCCAGGATGGGGGGTTTTGGAGGTCTGGGATCGAAAAACTGTTTTTT	CASSQDGGFWRSGIEKLFF
12	.	.	TRBV19	TRBJ1-1	TGTGCCAGTAGTCTTAGGAACACTGAAGCTTTCTTT	CASSLRNTEAFF
15	TRBD1	.	TRBV6-5	TRBJ2-2	TGTGCCAGCAGTCCGCGACAGGGGAACACCGGGGAGCTGTTTTTT	CASSPRQGNTGELFF
15	.	.	TRBV29-1	TRBJ1-2	TGCAGCGTTGTAGGGGACTCGAAAGCTAACTATGGCTACACCTTC	CSVVGDSKANYGYTF
14	.	once	TRBV5-1	TRBJ2-7	TGCGCCAGCAGCTTGGAGGGGGTTACCTACGAGCAGTACTTC	CASSLEGVTYEQYF
14	TRBD1	.	TRBV19	TRBJ1-2	TGTGCCAGTAGTCCCCGGGGACAGATTTATGGCTACACCTTC	CASSPRGQIYGYTF
15	TRBD1	.	TRBV29-1	TRBJ1-2	TGCAGCGTTGAGGGGACCGAGGACAGGACCTATGGCTACACCTTC	CSVEGTEDRTYGYTF
15	TRBD2	.	TRBV7-8	TRBJ2-1	TGTGCCAGCAGCTACCTAGCGGGGGAGAACAATGAGCAGTTCTTC	CASSYLAGENNEQFF
15	.	few	TRBV10-1	TRBJ1-2	TGCGCCAGCAGTGAGTCACCGGACAGCTCCGATGGCTACACCTTC	CASSESPDSSDGYTF
16	TRBD2	.	TRBV7-9	TRBJ2-7	TGTGCCAGCAGCGAGTGGACTAGCGGGAGTCGGTACGAGCAGTACTTC	CASSEWTSGSRYEQYF
13	.	.	TRBV5-1	TRBJ2-7	TGCGCCAGCCGGGACACTCTCTCCTACGAGCAGTACTTC	CASRDTLSYEQYF
16	TRBD2	.	TRBV7-2	TRBJ2-1	TGTGCCAGCAGCCCGAATTTCGCGGGAGGGCCCAATGAGCAGTTCTTC	CASSPNFAGGPNEQFF
15	.	.	TRBV14	TRBJ2-7	TGTGCCAGCAGCCAAGGCCAACAGGGTATTTACGAGCAGTACTTC	CASSQGQQGIYEQYF
13	.	.	TRBV2	TRBJ1-2	TGTGCCAGCAGTGGGGACACGGTCTATGGCTACACCTTC	CASSGDTVYGYTF
16	.	.	TRBV9	TRBJ1-6	TGTGCCCGCGACCGAACTGGGGGGGGGTATAATTCACCCCTCCACTTT	CARDRTGGGYNSPLHF
15	TRBD2	.	TRBV5-5	TRBJ2-5	TGTGCCAGCAACGCCGGGACTATTGATCAAGAGACCCAGTACTTC	CASNAGTIDQETQYF
15	TRBD1	.	TRBV5-1	TRBJ2-2	TGCGCCAGCAGACCAACAGGGGTGGACACCGGGGAGCTGTTTTTT	CASRPTGVDTGELFF
16	.	.	TRBV15	TRBJ2-6	TGTGCCACCAGCAGAGCACGGAGCTCTGGGGCCAACGTCCTGACTTTC	CATSRARSSGANVLTF
14	.	.	TRBV7-2	TRBJ1-1	TGTGCCAGCAGCTTATACAGTTCGAACACTGAAGCTTTCTTT	CASSLYSSNTEAFF
17	.	.	TRBV7-9	TRBJ1-6	TGTGCCAGCAGCCCGCGGGGAGGGAGCTCCTATAATTCACCCCTCCACTTT	CASSPRGGSSYNSPLHF
15	.	.	TRBV10-3	TRBJ1-3	TGTGCCATCAGTGAGAAGTTGGGCACAGGAAACACCATATATTTT	CAISEKLGTGNTIYF
14	TRBD2	few	TRBV5-1	TRBJ2-7	TGCGCCAGCAGCTTCCTAGCGGGAGAAGGGGAGCAGTACTTC	CASSFLAGEGEQYF